The 9 T cell receptor beta chains in this list originate from one sample, sequenced in a study of T cell responses to AZD1222 COVID-19 vaccine. Measured with immunoSEQ multiplex PCR; TCRdb has only the in-frame clones, and not every one. The table has roughly 90,000 clones, approximately 86% seen once. The sequencing here drew on peripheral blood, taken on day 0 of AZD1222 vaccination. The receptors originated from an adult in good health.

This clone was detected once. V and J are TRBV11-3 and TRBJ2-7; D gene uncertain. Germline assignment: CDR1 SGHNT and CDR2 YENEEA. This CDR3 contains 12 residues. Trimming shortened V by 5 bases and J by 0 bases, and 5 bases separated the two germline ends. In DNA, the CDR3 is TGTGCCAGCAGCCTAAGCTCCTACGAGCAGTACTTC. This gives the protein CASSLSSYEQYF.

The chain employs TRBV7-2 and TRBJ2-5; D could derive from TRBD1 or TRBD2 (6 bases each). This CDR3 comprises 15 residues. V lost 5 bases and J lost 5, with 18 bases in between. In germline, CDR1 is SGHTA, CDR2 FQGNSA. The chain's CDR3 is CASSPTWGALETQYF. Here the CDR3 DNA reads TGTGCCAGCAGCCCTACCTGGGGGGCCCTTGAGACCCAGTACTTC.

This sequence joins TRBV27 and TRBJ2-1; D unresolved. The CDR3 totals 12 residues. Trimming pared 6 bases from V and 7 bases from J, leaving 10 bases between. The V gene's germline CDR1 is MNHEY and CDR2 SMNVEV (reference sequence). The CDR3 is CASRRAGNEQFF. DNA for the CDR3: TGTGCCAGCAGGAGAGCCGGGAATGAGCAGTTCTTC.

The chain combines TRBV5-8 with TRBJ1-5, with D unclear. Germline V gives CDR1 SGHTS, CDR2 YDEGEE. This CDR3 is 14 amino acids long. V was shortened by 6 bases and J by 3 bases, with 13 bases between the two germline ends. The CDR3 DNA sequence: TGTGCCAGCACTCGCCCCTCCACCAATCAGCCCCAGCATTTT. Its protein is CASTRPSTNQPQHF.

The chain has TRBV6-5 and TRBJ2-7; D is possibly TRBD1 or TRBD2 (5 bases each). Germline CDR1 and CDR2: MNHEY and SVGAGI. V gave up 0 bases and J gave up 7 bases, with 16 bases separating them. CDR3 length equals 15 residues. CDR3 nucleotides: TGTGCCAGCAGTTACTCGTGGACGGACTGGGGGGAGCAGTACTTC. Translation gives CASSYSWTDWGEQYF.

The chain recombines TRBV3-1 (or the pseudogene TRBV3-2) with TRBJ1-5, with TRBD1 matching 10 bases. This CDR3 has 18 amino acids. Germline-derived CDR1 and CDR2 are LGHDT and YNNKEL (reference sequence). With 2 bases clipped from V and 3 bases from J, the junction kept 10 bases outside the gene matches. CDR3 sequence reads: CASSQSLYGTGDNQPQHF. In nucleotides, the CDR3 is TGTGCCAGCAGCCAATCACTCTATGGGACAGGGGACAATCAGCCCCAGCATTTT.

This clone was counted a single time. The V and J genes are TRBV5-4 and TRBJ2-7; 7 bases agree with TRBD2. The V gene's germline CDR1 is SGHNT and CDR2 YYREEE (reference sequence). The CDR3 contains 15 residues. Unmatched junction bases numbered 12, after V lost 2 bases and J lost 7 bases. Here the CDR3 reads CASSFQVGLGGEQYF. The CDR3 region has the DNA TGTGCCAGCAGCTTTCAAGTAGGACTAGGAGGGGAGCAGTACTTC.

V gene TRBV5-6 combines with J gene TRBJ2-7; 13 bases align to TRBD2. The CDR3 is 17 residues long. Germline V gene lookup returns CDR1 SGHDT and CDR2 YYEEEE. V shed 3 bases and J 6 bases; nucleotides not matched to a gene: 12. CDR3 sequence (DNA): TGTGCCAGCAGCTCCCTACCCGGACTAGCGGGAGAATCCGAGCAGTACTTC. The encoded protein is CASSSLPGLAGESEQYF.

This chain links TRBV19 with TRBJ2-2, with D possibly TRBD2 on 5 matching bases. This CDR3 region has 17 residues. V was shortened by 6 bases and J by 0 bases, with 17 bases between the two germline ends. Germline V CDR1 and CDR2: LNHDA, SQIVND (reference sequence). The CDR3 region has the DNA TGTGCCAGTAGCGGGATCGGACGATCGGCGAACACCGGGGAGCTGTTTTTT. This codes for CASSGIGRSANTGELFF.